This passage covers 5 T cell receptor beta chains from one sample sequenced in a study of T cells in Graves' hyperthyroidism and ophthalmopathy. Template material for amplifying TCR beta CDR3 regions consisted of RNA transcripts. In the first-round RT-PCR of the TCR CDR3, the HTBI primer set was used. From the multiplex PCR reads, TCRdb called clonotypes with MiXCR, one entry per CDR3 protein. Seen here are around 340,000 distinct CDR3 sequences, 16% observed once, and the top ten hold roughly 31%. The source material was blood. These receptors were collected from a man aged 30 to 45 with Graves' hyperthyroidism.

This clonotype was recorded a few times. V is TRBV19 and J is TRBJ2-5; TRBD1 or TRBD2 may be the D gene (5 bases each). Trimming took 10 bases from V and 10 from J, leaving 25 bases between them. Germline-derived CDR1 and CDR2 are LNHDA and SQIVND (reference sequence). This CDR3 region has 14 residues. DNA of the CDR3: TGTGCCACCAGAGACCCTAGTGAGGGGTTCCGCCAGTACTTC. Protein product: CATRDPSEGFRQYF.

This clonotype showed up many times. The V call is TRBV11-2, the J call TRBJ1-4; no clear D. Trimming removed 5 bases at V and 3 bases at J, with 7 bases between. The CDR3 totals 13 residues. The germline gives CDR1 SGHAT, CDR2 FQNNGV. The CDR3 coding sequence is TGTGCCAGCAGCCGAGATCCTAATGAAAAACTGTTTTTT. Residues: CASSRDPNEKLFF.

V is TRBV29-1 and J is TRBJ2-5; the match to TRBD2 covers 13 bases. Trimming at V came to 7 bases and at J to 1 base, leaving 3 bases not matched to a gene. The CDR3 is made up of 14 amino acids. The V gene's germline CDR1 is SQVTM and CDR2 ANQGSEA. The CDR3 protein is CSEGLAGAQETQYF. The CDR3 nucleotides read TGCAGCGAAGGACTAGCGGGAGCCCAAGAGACCCAGTACTTC.

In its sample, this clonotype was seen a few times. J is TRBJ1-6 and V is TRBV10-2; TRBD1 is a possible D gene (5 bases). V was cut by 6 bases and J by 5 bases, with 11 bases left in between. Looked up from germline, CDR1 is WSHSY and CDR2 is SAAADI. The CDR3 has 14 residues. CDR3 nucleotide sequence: TGCGCCAGCAGGGGGACTGCGCATAATTCACCCCTCCACTTT. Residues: CASRGTAHNSPLHF.

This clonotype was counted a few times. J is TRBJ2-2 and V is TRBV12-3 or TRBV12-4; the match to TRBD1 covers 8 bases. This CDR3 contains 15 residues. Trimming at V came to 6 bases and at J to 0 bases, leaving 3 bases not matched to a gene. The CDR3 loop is CASRNRGTNTGELFF. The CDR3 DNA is TGTGCCAGCAGAAACAGGGGGACGAACACCGGGGAGCTGTTTTTT.